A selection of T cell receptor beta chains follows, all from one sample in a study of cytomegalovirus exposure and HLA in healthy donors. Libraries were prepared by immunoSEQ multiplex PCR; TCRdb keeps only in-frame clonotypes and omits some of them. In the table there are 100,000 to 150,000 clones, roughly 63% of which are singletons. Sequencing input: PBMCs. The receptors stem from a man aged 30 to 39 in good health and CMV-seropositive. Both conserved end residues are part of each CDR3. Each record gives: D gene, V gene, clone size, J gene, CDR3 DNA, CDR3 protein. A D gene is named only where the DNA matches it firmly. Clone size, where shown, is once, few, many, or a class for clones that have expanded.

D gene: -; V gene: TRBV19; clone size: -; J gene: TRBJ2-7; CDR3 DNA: TGTGCCAGTAGTATAGGCACCGGGTCCACCTACGAGCAGTACTTC; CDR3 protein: CASSIGTGSTYEQYF
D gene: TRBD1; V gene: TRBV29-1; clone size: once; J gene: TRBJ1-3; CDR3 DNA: TGCAGCGTTGGACAGGGGGCGGAGGGAAACACCATATATTTT; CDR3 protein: CSVGQGAEGNTIYF
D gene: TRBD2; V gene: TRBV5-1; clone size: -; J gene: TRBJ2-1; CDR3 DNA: TGCGCCAGCAACCGGGAGGGCTATGGGGAGCAGTTCTTC; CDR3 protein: CASNREGYGEQFF
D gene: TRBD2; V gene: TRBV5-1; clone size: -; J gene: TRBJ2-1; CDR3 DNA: TGCGCCAGCAGCGCGGGACTAGCCGGGGATGAGCAGTTCTTC; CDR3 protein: CASSAGLAGDEQFF
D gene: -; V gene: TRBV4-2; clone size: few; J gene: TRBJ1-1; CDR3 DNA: TGTGCCAGCAGCCAAGTAGCAAACACTGAAGCTTTCTTT; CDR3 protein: CASSQVANTEAFF
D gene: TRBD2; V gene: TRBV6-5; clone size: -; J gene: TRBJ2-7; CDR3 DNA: TGTGCCAGCAGTTGGACTAGCGGTCCCTACGAGCAGTACTTC; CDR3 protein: CASSWTSGPYEQYF
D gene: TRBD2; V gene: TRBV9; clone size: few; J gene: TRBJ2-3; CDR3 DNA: TGTGCCAGCAGCGGCGGAGGGGGACGGGAGGGTACGCAGTATTTT; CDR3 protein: CASSGGGGREGTQYF
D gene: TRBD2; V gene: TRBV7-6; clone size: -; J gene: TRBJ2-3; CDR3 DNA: TGTGCCAGCAGCTTAGCTGGAGCGGGATTCGGGGATACGCAGTATTTT; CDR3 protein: CASSLAGAGFGDTQYF
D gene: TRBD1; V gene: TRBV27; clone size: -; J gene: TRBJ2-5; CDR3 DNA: TGTGCCAGCAGCGGGGACAGGGGGATTTTCGAGACCCAGTACTTC; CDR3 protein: CASSGDRGIFETQYF
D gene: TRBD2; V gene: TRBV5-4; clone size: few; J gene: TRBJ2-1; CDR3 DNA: TGTGCCAGCAGCTCCGGGACTAGCGGGAGGGATTCATACAATGAGCAGTTCTTC; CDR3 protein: CASSSGTSGRDSYNEQFF
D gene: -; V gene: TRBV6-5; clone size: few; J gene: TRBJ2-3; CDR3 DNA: TGTGCCAGCAGTTACTCGGGAGCACAAGCCACAGATACGCAGTATTTT; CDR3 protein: CASSYSGAQATDTQYF
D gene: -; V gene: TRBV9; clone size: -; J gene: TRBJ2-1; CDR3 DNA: TGTGCCAGCAGCGTGGGCATGCGGGGAGGGGGGGTTTACAATGAGCAGTTCTTC; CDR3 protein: CASSVGMRGGGVYNEQFF
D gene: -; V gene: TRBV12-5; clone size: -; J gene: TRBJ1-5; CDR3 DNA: TGTGCTAGTGGCTGGCTCAGGGGAAGCAATCAGCCCCAGCATTTT; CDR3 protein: CASGWLRGSNQPQHF
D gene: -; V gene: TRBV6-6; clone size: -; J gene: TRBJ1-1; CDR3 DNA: TGTGCCAGCACCCCACCGGGACAAAGGTACACTGAAGCTTTCTTT; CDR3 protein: CASTPPGQRYTEAFF
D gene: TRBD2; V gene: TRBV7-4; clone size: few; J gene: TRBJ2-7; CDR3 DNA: TGTGCCAGCAGCTTAGGGTTTAGCGGGGGACCCGAGCAGTACTTC; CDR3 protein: CASSLGFSGGPEQYF
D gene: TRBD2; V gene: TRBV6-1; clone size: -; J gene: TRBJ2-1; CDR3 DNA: TGTGCCAGCAGTGTAGGAATGTTAGCGGGAGGGTTCTTC; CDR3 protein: CASSVGMLAGGFF
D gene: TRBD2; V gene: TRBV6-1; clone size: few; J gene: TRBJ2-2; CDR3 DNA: TGTGCCAGCAGTGGGGGGGGAGGGGCCGGGGAGCTGTTTTTT; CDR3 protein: CASSGGGGAGELFF
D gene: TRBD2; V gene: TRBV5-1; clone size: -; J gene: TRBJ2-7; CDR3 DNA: TGCGCCAGCAGCTTGGGGGGGGGCTACGAGCAGTACTTC; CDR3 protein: CASSLGGGYEQYF
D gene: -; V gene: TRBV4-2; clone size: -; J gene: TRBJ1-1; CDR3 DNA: TGTGCCGGCAGCCAAGACTTGGAGAAAACCACTGAAGCTTTCTTT; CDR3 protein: CAGSQDLEKTTEAFF
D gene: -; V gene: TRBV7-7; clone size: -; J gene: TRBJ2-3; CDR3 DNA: TGTGCTAGCAGCTTTCCGGGAGAGGACTACGGAAGCACAGATACGCAGTATTTT; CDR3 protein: CASSFPGEDYGSTDTQYF
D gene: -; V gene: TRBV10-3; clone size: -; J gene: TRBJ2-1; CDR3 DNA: TGTGCCATCAGTGCGACCTCAGGCGGGTTATCCTACAATGAGCAGTTCTTC; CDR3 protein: CAISATSGGLSYNEQFF
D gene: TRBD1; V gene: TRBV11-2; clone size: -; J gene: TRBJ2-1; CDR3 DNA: TGTGCCAGCAGCTTACGGTCAGGGGGTGACTACAATGAGCAGTTCTTC; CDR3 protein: CASSLRSGGDYNEQFF
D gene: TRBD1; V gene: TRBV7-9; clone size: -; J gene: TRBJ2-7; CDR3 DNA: TGTGCCAGCAGCTCCGCCCGCAGGGGGCAGGTTTACGAGCAGTACTTC; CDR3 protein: CASSSARRGQVYEQYF
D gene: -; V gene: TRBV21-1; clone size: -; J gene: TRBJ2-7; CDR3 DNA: TGTGCCAGCAGCCCCGGGGAGGGCTCCTACGAGCAGTACTTC; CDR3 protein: CASSPGEGSYEQYF
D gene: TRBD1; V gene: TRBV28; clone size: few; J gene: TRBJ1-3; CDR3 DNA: TGTGCCAGCAGTTTTCCGACAGGGTTCTTGGACACCATATATTTT; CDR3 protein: CASSFPTGFLDTIYF